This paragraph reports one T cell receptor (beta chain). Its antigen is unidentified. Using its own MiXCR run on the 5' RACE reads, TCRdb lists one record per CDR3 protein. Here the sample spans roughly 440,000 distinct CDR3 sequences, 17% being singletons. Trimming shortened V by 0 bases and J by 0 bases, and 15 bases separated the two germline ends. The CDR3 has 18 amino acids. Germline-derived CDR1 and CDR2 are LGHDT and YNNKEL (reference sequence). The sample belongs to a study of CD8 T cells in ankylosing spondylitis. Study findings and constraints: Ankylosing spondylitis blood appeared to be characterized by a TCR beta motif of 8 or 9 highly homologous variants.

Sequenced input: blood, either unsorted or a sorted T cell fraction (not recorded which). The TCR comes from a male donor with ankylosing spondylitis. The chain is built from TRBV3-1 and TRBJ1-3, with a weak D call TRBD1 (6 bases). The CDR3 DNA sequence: TGTGCCAGCAGCCAAGATGGAGGGGGGCTTTACTCTGGAAACACCATATATTTT. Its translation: CASSQDGGGLYSGNTIYF.